These 21 T cell receptor beta chains came from one sample sequenced in a study of blood T cell repertoires in COVID-19. Here immunoSEQ multiplex PCR was the method, and the copy in TCRdb shows in-frame clones only, minus some. The sample has about 95,000 clones, less than 85% seen once. The specimen sequenced was peripheral blood. These receptors were taken from a human donor in a cohort sampled during active COVID-19.

The chain has TRBV6-5 and TRBJ1-5; D is undetermined. Deletions cut 7 bases from V and 6 bases from J, with 19 bases between. The CDR3 consists of 15 residues. The V gene's germline CDR1 is MNHEY and CDR2 SVGAGI. This CDR3 reads CASMKILSSGQPQHF. DNA for the CDR3: TGTGCCAGCATGAAGATTCTGAGCTCGGGTCAGCCCCAGCATTTT.

The V call is TRBV9, the J call TRBJ2-3; 10 bases are a match to TRBD2. V shed 2 bases and J 1 base; nucleotides not matched to a gene: 4. Germline V gene lookup returns CDR1 SGDLS and CDR2 YYNGEE. The CDR3 has 16 residues. The CDR3 loop is CASSVLAGVGTDTQYF. CDR3 DNA: TGTGCCAGCAGCGTCCTAGCGGGGGTGGGCACAGATACGCAGTATTTT. Full variable domain (rest looked up from reference TRBV9 and TRBJ2-3): DSGVTQTPKHLITATGQRVTLRCSPRSGDLSVYWYQQSLDQGLQFLIQYYNGEERAKGNILERFSAQQFPDLHSELNLSSLELGDSALYFCASSVLAGVGTDTQYFGPGTRLTVL.

In its sample, this clone was seen a few times. The V gene is TRBV3-1 (or the pseudogene TRBV3-2), the J gene TRBJ2-7; 7 bases map to TRBD2. This CDR3 spans 15 amino acids. V shed 3 bases and J 6 bases; nucleotides not matched to a gene: 11. Per the germline V gene, CDR1 is LGHDT and CDR2 is YNNKEL (reference sequence). The CDR3 nucleotides are TGTGCCAGCAGCCATCTGGGGGGGGAGTGGCGCGAGCAGTACTTC. Its protein product is CASSHLGGEWREQYF.

This chain links TRBV6-5 with TRBJ1-1, with D tentatively TRBD1 (5 bases). This CDR3 has 14 residues. Germline CDR1 MNHEY, CDR2 SVGAGI. Deletions cut 7 bases from V and 4 bases from J, with 16 bases between. The CDR3 reads CASIVQGYSTEAFF. The DNA of the CDR3 is TGTGCCAGCATTGTGCAGGGTTATAGCACTGAAGCTTTCTTT.

The rearrangement joins TRBV3-1 (or the pseudogene TRBV3-2) to TRBJ2-7, with TRBD1 identical over 7 bases. The CDR3 extends over 14 amino acids. V dropped 4 bases and J dropped 1; count of bases not matched to a gene: 4. CDR1 is LGHDT, CDR2 YNNKEL, per germline (reference sequence). DNA for the CDR3: TGTGCCAGCAGCCCGGGGACAGCATCCTACGAGCAGTACTTC. Translation: CASSPGTASYEQYF.

This sequence joins TRBV19 and TRBJ1-5; D gene unclear. Trimming cost V 6 bases and J 2 bases, with 11 bases left between them. The CDR3 is made up of 14 amino acids. Germline lookup yields CDR1 LNHDA and CDR2 SQIVND (reference sequence). CDR3 DNA: TGTGCCAGTAGAGAGGTCCGGGGCAATCAGCCCCAGCATTTT. Translated, it gives CASREVRGNQPQHF. The full variable domain, its missing parts supplied by reference TRBV19 and TRBJ1-5, is DGGITQSPKYLFRKEGQNVTLSCEQNLNHDAMYWYRQDPGQGLRLIYYSQIVNDFQKGDIAEGYSVSREKKESFPLTVTSAQKNPTAFYLCASREVRGNQPQHFGDGTRLSIL.

This chain connects TRBV7-8 to TRBJ2-1, with 12 bases identical to TRBD2. Germline assignment: CDR1 SGHVS and CDR2 FQNEAQ. This CDR3 has 18 residues. The V segment lost 1 base and the J segment 6 bases; nucleotides outside the gene matches: 10. CDR3 bases: TGTGCCAGCAGCTTAGAAGATGAGACTAGCGGGAGCACCAATGAGCAGTTCTTC. Residues: CASSLEDETSGSTNEQFF.

V and J are TRBV5-4 and TRBJ2-5, with 7 positions matching TRBD2. Trimming cost V 1 base and J 1 base; bases outside gene matches: 4. The CDR3 has 15 amino acids. Germline values: CDR1 SGHNT, CDR2 YYREEE (reference sequence). The CDR3, as DNA: TGTGCCAGCAGCTTGACGGGAGGAACCCAAGAGACCCAGTACTTC. It is translated as CASSLTGGTQETQYF.

The J gene is TRBJ2-7, the V gene TRBV14; 9 nucleotides agree with TRBD1. V lost 6 bases and J lost 7; bases outside the gene matches: 10. This CDR3 contains 14 residues. CDR1 and CDR2 from the germline V gene are SGHDN and FVKESK. CDR3 in DNA: TGTGCCAGCAGTCCCACAGGGGGCCCTTGGGAGCAGTACTTC. This translates into CASSPTGGPWEQYF.

The V call is TRBV4-1, the J call TRBJ2-4, with a possible D match to TRBD2 (5 bases). V lost 0 bases to trimming and J lost 11 bases, with 8 bases between them. CDR3 length: 12 residues. CDR1 MGHRA and CDR2 YSYEKL come from the germline V gene. The CDR3 sequence: CASSQESGLQYF. The CDR3 bases are TGCGCCAGCAGCCAAGAGAGCGGCCTTCAGTACTTC.

The chain recombines TRBV3-1 (or the pseudogene TRBV3-2) with TRBJ1-1; 8 positions agree with TRBD1. CDR3 length equals 14 residues. Losses at the gene ends were 7 bases for V and 2 bases for J; bases not matched to a gene: 6. Germline-derived CDR1 and CDR2 are LGHDT and YNNKEL (reference sequence). CDR3: CASTPGQVNTEAFF. As DNA, the CDR3 is TGTGCCAGCACCCCGGGACAGGTCAACACTGAAGCTTTCTTT.

The chain combines TRBV27 with TRBJ2-2; no firm D call. This CDR3 region has 16 residues. Germline V gives CDR1 MNHEY, CDR2 SMNVEV (reference sequence). V lost 1 base and J lost 2, with 11 bases in between. The DNA of the CDR3 is TGTGCCAGCAGTTTATACCCAGGTCTAAACACCGGGGAGCTGTTTTTT. Translating it yields CASSLYPGLNTGELFF.

Details on this clone: The junction departs from the called germline gene at one end, perhaps through a read error. The CDR3 spells CASSLGGGLEETQYF. Written as DNA, the CDR3 is TGTGCTAGCAGCTTAGGGGGGGGGCTTGAAGAGACCCAGTACTTC. The chain combines TRBV7-7 with TRBJ2-5, with D possibly being TRBD2 (7 bases). Per the germline V gene, CDR1 is SSHAT and CDR2 is FNYEAQ (reference sequence). The CDR3 is 15 residues long. The entire variable domain, with the rest obtained from reference TRBV7-7 and TRBJ2-5, is as follows: GAGVSQSPRYKVTKRGQDVTLRCDPISSHATLYWYQQALGQGPEFLTYFNYEAQPDKSGLPSDRFSAERPEGSISTLTIQRTEQRDSAMYRCASSLGGGLEETQYFGPGTRLLVL.

This chain links TRBV10-1 with TRBJ1-1, with D possibly being TRBD1 (6 bases). CDR1 WNHNN and CDR2 SYGVQD come from the germline V gene (reference sequence). CDR3 length equals 14 residues. Trimming cost V 6 bases and J 2 bases, with 13 bases left between them. CDR3 in amino acids: CASSKDRINTEAFF. In DNA, the CDR3 is TGCGCCAGCAGCAAGGACAGAATAAACACTGAAGCTTTCTTT.

The chain has TRBV19 and TRBJ2-4; 8 nucleotides match TRBD1. The V gene's germline CDR1 is LNHDA and CDR2 SQIVND (reference sequence). The CDR3 sequence is 13 residues long. V was clipped by 9 bases and J by 9 bases; unmatched bases: 10. CDR3 sequence: CASRQGSRGIQYF. The CDR3 DNA reads TGTGCCAGCAGACAGGGGTCGAGGGGCATTCAGTACTTC.

The rearrangement joins TRBV18 to TRBJ2-7; perhaps TRBD1 as D (5 bases). Germline V lookup: CDR1 KGHSH, CDR2 LQKENI. The CDR3 is made up of 12 amino acids. Trimming pared 3 bases from V and 6 bases from J, leaving 9 bases between. DNA for the CDR3: TGTGCCAGCTCACCTGGACACCTCGAGCAGTACTTC. Its protein product is CASSPGHLEQYF.

CDR3 in DNA: TGTGCCAGCAGTTACTGGCAGGGGTCGCCGACCTATGGCTACACCTTC. Encoded protein: CASSYWQGSPTYGYTF. The gene calls are TRBV6-5 and TRBJ1-2; possible D gene TRBD1, 6 bases. This CDR3 region has 16 residues. V was clipped by 1 base and J by 4 bases, with 16 bases between them. Germline CDR1 reads MNHEY; CDR2 reads SVGAGI.

The chain is built from TRBV5-8 and TRBJ2-5; 9 positions match TRBD1. The CDR3 runs to 17 residues. Germline V gene lookup returns CDR1 SGHTS and CDR2 YDEGEE. V lost 0 bases to trimming and J lost 1 base; unmatched junction nucleotides: 7. The CDR3 reads CASSLGSTGGGQETQYF. Written as DNA, the CDR3 is TGTGCCAGCAGCTTGGGGAGCACAGGGGGCGGCCAAGAGACCCAGTACTTC.

This chain connects TRBV2 to TRBJ1-6; D ambiguous. Germline values: CDR1 SNHLY, CDR2 FYNNEI. V shed 7 bases and J shed 9 bases, with 19 bases lying between them. The CDR3 is made up of 15 amino acids. CDR3 coding DNA: TGTGCCAGCAAATCACTTGGACTTGCCGCTTCACCCCTCCACTTT. This sequence encodes CASKSLGLAASPLHF.

The chain employs TRBV28 and TRBJ2-5; D is possibly TRBD2 (5 bases). The CDR3 is made up of 13 amino acids. Per germline, CDR1 MDHEN and CDR2 SYDVKM. Trimming left V 6 bases short and J 2 bases short, with 10 bases between. The CDR3 nucleotides read TGTGCCAGCAGGCGAACTAGGCAAGAGACCCAGTACTTC. Encoded protein: CASRRTRQETQYF.

This chain joins TRBV28 and TRBJ1-4; 7 bases align to TRBD1. CDR3 length: 15 residues. Looked up from germline, CDR1 is MDHEN and CDR2 is SYDVKM. Trimming cost V 4 bases and J 4 bases; bases outside gene matches: 6. For the CDR3, the DNA is TGTGCCAGCAGTTCCCCCGGGACAGTTAATGAAAAACTGTTTTTT. Protein product: CASSSPGTVNEKLFF.